These 3 T cell receptor beta chains were sequenced from one sample in a study of TIL therapy for anti-PD-1-resistant metastatic lung cancer. Sequencing used immunoSEQ v3. Profiled with immunoSEQ multiplex PCR; TCRdb holds only in-frame clones, not every one. The table shows some 37,000 clones, with around four fifths occurring only once. As to time point: pre-treatment sample, taken before nivolumab and TIL therapy. The material was blood, obtained at baseline. The receptors here all came from a person aged 25 to 80 with non-small cell lung cancer.

The chain links TRBV9 to TRBJ2-7, with D unresolved. Trimming cost V 1 base and J 7 bases, with 12 bases left between them. Germline loops: CDR1 SGDLS, CDR2 YYNGEE. There are 13 residues in the CDR3. CDR3 in amino acids: CASSVLPQMEQYF. The CDR3 DNA follows: TGTGCCAGCAGCGTACTACCTCAGATGGAGCAGTACTTC.

The CDR3 sequence is CATSRDSAWDYGYTF. The CDR3 bases are TGTGCCACCAGCAGAGATTCGGCGTGGGACTATGGCTACACCTTC. This chain links TRBV15 with TRBJ1-2; D is unclear. The germline CDR1 and CDR2 sequences are LNHNV and YYDKDF (reference sequence). V lost 0 bases and J lost 3, with 11 bases in between. The CDR3 is made up of 15 amino acids.

This clone was picked up a small number of times. V gene TRBV2 combines with J gene TRBJ2-1; 9 positions match TRBD2. Trimming at V came to 6 bases and at J to 7 bases, leaving 7 bases not matched to a gene. Germline V gives CDR1 SNHLY, CDR2 FYNNEI. The CDR3 extends over 14 amino acids. CDR3 nucleotide sequence: TGTGCCAGCAGCGATAGCGGGAGTAGGAATGAGCAGTTCTTC. Translated: CASSDSGSRNEQFF.